This T cell receptor (beta chain) is drawn from a study of kidney transplant recipient with SARS-CoV-2 infection. TCRdb passed the reads through MiXCR, listing each CDR3 protein once. The top ten hold nearly 7.5% of the sample, which has roughly 250,000 distinct CDR3 sequences, around 26% seen once. This clonotype showed up many times. The CDR3 consists of 15 residues. V shed 5 bases and J shed 0 bases, with 13 bases lying between them. Germline loops: CDR1 LGHNA, CDR2 YNFKEQ. J is TRBJ1-2 and V is TRBV4-2; D remains ambiguous. The TCR sequence derives from a young adult male patient who had COVID-19 and was a kidney transplant recipient. Some T cells may be provided by the graft donor. This sample comprised a blood sample, obtained at baseline and between days 110 and 120 from a kidney transplant recipient. The CDR3 here is CASSSHTESNYGYTF. For the CDR3, the DNA is TGTGCCAGCAGCAGCCACACTGAATCTAACTATGGCTACACCTTC.